This TCR beta chain was observed in a study of beta chain features in type 1 diabetes. V was cut by 0 bases and J by 3 bases, with 13 bases left in between. From germline, CDR1 is SGHRS and CDR2 YFSETQ. The CDR3 is made up of 16 amino acids. The isolated RNA, all of it, was reverse transcribed, so expressed TCRB transcripts were what got sequenced. The protocol was immunoSEQ multiplex PCR, while the TCRdb copy is restricted to in-frame clones and leaves out a portion. This sample has about 260,000 clones, with 68% found just once. The V gene is TRBV5-1, the J gene TRBJ2-1; tentative D call: TRBD2 (6 bases). The origin of this receptor is a man aged 25-45 years in good health. The sequenced sample was naive CD4+ T cells from blood. This CDR3 is CASSLALTGDYNEQFF. The CDR3 DNA follows: TGCGCCAGCAGCTTGGCCTTAACGGGAGACTACAATGAGCAGTTCTTC.